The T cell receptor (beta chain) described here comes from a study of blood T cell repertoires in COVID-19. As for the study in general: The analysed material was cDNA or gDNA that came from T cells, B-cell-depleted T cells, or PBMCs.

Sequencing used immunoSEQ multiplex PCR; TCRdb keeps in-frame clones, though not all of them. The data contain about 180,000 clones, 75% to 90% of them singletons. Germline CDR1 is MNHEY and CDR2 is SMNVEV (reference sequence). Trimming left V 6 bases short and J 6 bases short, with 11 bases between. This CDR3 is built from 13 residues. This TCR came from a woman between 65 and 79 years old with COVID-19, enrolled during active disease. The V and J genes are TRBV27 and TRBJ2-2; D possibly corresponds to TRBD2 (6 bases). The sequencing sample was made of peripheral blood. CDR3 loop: CASRRTSSGELFF. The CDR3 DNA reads TGTGCCAGCAGGAGAACTAGCTCCGGGGAGCTGTTTTTT.